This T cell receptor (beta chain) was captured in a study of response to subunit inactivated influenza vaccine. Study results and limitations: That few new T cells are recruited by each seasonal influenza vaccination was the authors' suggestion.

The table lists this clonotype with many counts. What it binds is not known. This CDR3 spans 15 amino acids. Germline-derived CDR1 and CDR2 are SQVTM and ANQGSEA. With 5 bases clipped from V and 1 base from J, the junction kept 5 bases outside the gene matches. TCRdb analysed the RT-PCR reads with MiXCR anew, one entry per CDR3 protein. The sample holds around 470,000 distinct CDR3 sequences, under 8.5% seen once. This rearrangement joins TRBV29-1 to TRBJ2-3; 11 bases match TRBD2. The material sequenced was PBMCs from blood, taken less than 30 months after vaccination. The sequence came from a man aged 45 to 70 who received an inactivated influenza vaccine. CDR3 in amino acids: CSVLGTSGGTDTQYF. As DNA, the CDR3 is TGCAGCGTTCTAGGGACTAGCGGAGGCACAGATACGCAGTATTTT.